Included here is one TCR beta chain sequence, with context. Its target is unknown. This sample is drawn from a study of identical twins. Germline V gene lookup returns CDR1 KGHDR and CDR2 SFDVKD. The CDR3 is 21 amino acids. The ends lost 0 bases at V and 0 bases at J; junction bases unmatched: 11. A universal primer site came from template switching; cDNA carried unique molecular identifiers. A single record per CDR3 protein comes from TCRdb applying MiXCR to the 5' RACE reads. The sample contains 1.5 million to 2 million distinct CDR3 sequences, roughly 35% of which appear only once. General study findings and limits: Recombination models fit unrelated individuals' TCR alpha sharing but underestimated twins'.

This TCR came from a newborn girl in good health. The rearrangement joins TRBV24-1 to TRBJ1-5; 12 bases fit TRBD1. Sequencing used cord blood. CDR3 in DNA: TGTGCCACCAGTGATTTGTTATCCGGGACAGGGGGCCCTTATAGCAATCAGCCCCAGCATTTT. It translates to CATSDLLSGTGGPYSNQPQHF.